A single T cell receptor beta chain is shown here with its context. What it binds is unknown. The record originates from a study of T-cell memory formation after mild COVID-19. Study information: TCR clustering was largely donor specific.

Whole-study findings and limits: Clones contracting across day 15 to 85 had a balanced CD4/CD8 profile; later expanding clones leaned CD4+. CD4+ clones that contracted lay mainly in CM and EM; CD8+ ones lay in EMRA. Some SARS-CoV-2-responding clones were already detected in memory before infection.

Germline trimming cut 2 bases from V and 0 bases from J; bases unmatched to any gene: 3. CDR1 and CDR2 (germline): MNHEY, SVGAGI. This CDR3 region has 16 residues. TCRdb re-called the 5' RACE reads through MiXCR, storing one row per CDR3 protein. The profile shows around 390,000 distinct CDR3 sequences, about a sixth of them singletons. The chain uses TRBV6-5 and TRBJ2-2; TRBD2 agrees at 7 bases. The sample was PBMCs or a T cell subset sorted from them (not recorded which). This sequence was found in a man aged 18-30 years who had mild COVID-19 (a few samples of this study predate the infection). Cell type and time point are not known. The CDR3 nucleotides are TGTGCCAGCAGTTACCTAGCGGTCGCGAACACCGGGGAGCTGTTTTTT. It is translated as CASSYLAVANTGELFF.